A selection of T cell receptor beta chains follows, all from one sample in a study of blood T cell repertoires in COVID-19. The protocol was immunoSEQ multiplex PCR, while the TCRdb copy is restricted to in-frame clones and leaves out a portion. The repertoire has approximately 120,000 clones, 60% to 85% of them found once; the top ten carry 3.5% to 5%. Sequenced: peripheral blood. The receptors shown here come from a human donor in a cohort sampled during active or convalescent COVID-19. The CDR3 runs from the conserved cysteine through the conserved F or W.

v_call: TRBV5-4; j_call: TRBJ2-5; cdr3_aa: CASSLEHIETQYF
v_call: TRBV19; j_call: TRBJ2-5; cdr3_aa: CAVSPPAGSRETQYF
v_call: TRBV5-6; j_call: TRBJ2-1; cdr3_aa: CASSSHPGLAPGGQFF
v_call: TRBV4-1; j_call: TRBJ1-2; cdr3_aa: CASSQESVNYGYTF
v_call: TRBV19; j_call: TRBJ2-3; cdr3_aa: CATRGRGVPNTQYF
v_call: TRBV19; j_call: TRBJ1-1; cdr3_aa: CASSKGVEDTEAFF
v_call: TRBV18; j_call: TRBJ2-3; cdr3_aa: CASSGSPPWDTQYF
v_call: TRBV27; j_call: TRBJ2-2; cdr3_aa: CASSYRAGELFF
v_call: TRBV18; j_call: TRBJ1-4; cdr3_aa: CASFKDRSDEKLFF
v_call: TRBV6-5; j_call: TRBJ2-5; cdr3_aa: CASSYSRVGGRVSQYF
v_call: TRBV27; j_call: TRBJ2-3; cdr3_aa: CASSPEEGLTNTQYF
v_call: TRBV7-9; j_call: TRBJ1-2; cdr3_aa: CASSLVGNGVGGYTF
v_call: TRBV19; j_call: TRBJ1-5; cdr3_aa: CASSIMADSNQPQHF
v_call: TRBV6-2/TRBV6-3; j_call: TRBJ2-7; cdr3_aa: CASRYRDTTTYEQYF
v_call: TRBV18; j_call: TRBJ1-5; cdr3_aa: CASSPLTVSGQGQPQHF
v_call: TRBV5-1; j_call: TRBJ1-1; cdr3_aa: CASSSGTGVNTEAFF
v_call: TRBV4-3; j_call: TRBJ1-5; cdr3_aa: CASSQTYRGNQPQHF
v_call: TRBV5-6; j_call: TRBJ1-4; cdr3_aa: CASSLLSSPLFF
v_call: TRBV5-1; j_call: TRBJ1-4; cdr3_aa: CASSFGATNEKLFF
v_call: TRBV19; j_call: TRBJ2-4; cdr3_aa: CASSWASGGVAKNIQYF
v_call: TRBV7-9; j_call: TRBJ1-3; cdr3_aa: CASSLAPYRDGNTIYF
v_call: TRBV20-1; j_call: TRBJ1-1; cdr3_aa: CSASLVPRTGGLSSEAFF
v_call: TRBV4-2; j_call: TRBJ2-1; cdr3_aa: CASSQNRTSFDEQFF
v_call: TRBV6-5; j_call: TRBJ2-3; cdr3_aa: CASRTRGVPDTQYF
v_call: TRBV30; j_call: TRBJ1-3; cdr3_aa: CAWSVKTGGGNTIYF
v_call: TRBV25-1; j_call: TRBJ2-2; cdr3_aa: CATYTGELFF
v_call: TRBV6-6; j_call: TRBJ2-5; cdr3_aa: CASSYGGLEETQYF
v_call: TRBV3-1/TRBV3-2; j_call: TRBJ1-3; cdr3_aa: CASSQGPGNTIYF
v_call: TRBV2; j_call: TRBJ2-7; cdr3_aa: CASSAMAGVPGEQYF
v_call: TRBV19; j_call: TRBJ2-4; cdr3_aa: CAAGQGLFQYF
v_call: TRBV30; j_call: TRBJ1-3; cdr3_aa: CAWRPQDRAAGNTIYF
v_call: TRBV7-9; j_call: TRBJ2-3; cdr3_aa: CASSLRFGRDTDTQYF
v_call: TRBV7-9; j_call: TRBJ1-2; cdr3_aa: CASSLDLGSPYGYTF
v_call: TRBV19; j_call: TRBJ1-5; cdr3_aa: CASSIGTSHQPQHF
v_call: TRBV18; j_call: TRBJ2-3; cdr3_aa: CASSREAGILTDTQYF